This TCR beta chain was observed in a study of blood T cell repertoires in COVID-19. In the study overall: COVID-19 samples collected from the United States, Italy and Spain covered acute and convalescent phases.

The ends were cut back, 4 bases at V and 2 bases at J, with 13 bases in the middle. CDR1 KGHDR and CDR2 SFDVKD come from the germline V gene. The length of the CDR3 is 15 residues. Original processing methods: Estimation of nucleated cell counts relied on the amplification of reference gene primers. Only in-frame clones appear in the TCRdb table, and some are missing; sequencing was by immunoSEQ multiplex PCR. D and trimming were read from the DNA, whereas the V and J calls and clone size are those reported in that table. This table has roughly 150,000 clones, approximately 79% appearing once. The source of this sequence is a man in his fifties with active or convalescent COVID-19. V is TRBV24-1 and J is TRBJ2-5; possible D gene TRBD1, 6 bases. The specimen sequenced was peripheral blood. Written as DNA, the CDR3 is TGTGCCACCAGTGAAGGGGGACACACTCAAGAGACCCAGTACTTC. The encoded protein is CATSEGGHTQETQYF.